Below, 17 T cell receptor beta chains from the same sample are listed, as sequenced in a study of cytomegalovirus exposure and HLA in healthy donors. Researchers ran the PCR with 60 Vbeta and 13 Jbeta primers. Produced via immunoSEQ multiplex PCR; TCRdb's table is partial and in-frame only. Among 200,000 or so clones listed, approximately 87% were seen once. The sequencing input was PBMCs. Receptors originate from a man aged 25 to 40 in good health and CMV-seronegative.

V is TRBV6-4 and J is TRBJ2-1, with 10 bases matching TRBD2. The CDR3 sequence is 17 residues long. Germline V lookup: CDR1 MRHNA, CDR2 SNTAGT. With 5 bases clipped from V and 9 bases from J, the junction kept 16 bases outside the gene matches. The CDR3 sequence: CASSLRKFGLAASEQFF. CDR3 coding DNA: TGTGCCAGCAGTCTCAGGAAATTCGGACTAGCGGCGAGTGAGCAGTTCTTC.

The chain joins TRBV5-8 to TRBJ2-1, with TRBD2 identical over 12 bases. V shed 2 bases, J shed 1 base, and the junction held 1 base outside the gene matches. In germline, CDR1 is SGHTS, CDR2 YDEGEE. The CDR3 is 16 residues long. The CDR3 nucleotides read TGTGCCAGCAGCTTCCTAGCGGGGGGGTCCTACAATGAGCAGTTCTTC. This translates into CASSFLAGGSYNEQFF.

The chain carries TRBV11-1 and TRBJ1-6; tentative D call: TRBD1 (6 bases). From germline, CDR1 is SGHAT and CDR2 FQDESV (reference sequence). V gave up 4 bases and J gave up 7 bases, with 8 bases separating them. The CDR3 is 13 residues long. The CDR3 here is CASSWGTNSPLHF. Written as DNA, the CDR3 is TGTGCCAGCAGCTGGGGGACAAATTCACCCCTCCACTTT.

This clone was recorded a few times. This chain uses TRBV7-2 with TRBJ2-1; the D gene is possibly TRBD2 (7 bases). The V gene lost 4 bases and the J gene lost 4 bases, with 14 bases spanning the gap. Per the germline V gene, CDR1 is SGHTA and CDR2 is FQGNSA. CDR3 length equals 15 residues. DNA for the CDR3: TGTGCCAGCAGCTCGATCGGGGGGCAATACAATGAGCAGTTCTTC. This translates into CASSSIGGQYNEQFF.

CDR3 coding DNA: TGTGCCAGCAGCCAGACAGGCATCCCCACAGATACGCAGTATTTT. Protein sequence: CASSQTGIPTDTQYF. This chain uses TRBV11-2 with TRBJ2-3, with D perhaps TRBD1 (6 bases). Germline CDR1 and CDR2: SGHAT and FQNNGV. Trimming stripped 5 bases from V and 2 bases from J, with 14 bases between. The CDR3 is 15 residues long. The full variable domain, rest sourced from reference TRBV11-2 and TRBJ2-3, is EAGVAQSPRYKIIEKRQSVAFWCNPISGHATLYWYQQILGQGPKLLIQFQNNGVVDDSQLPKDRFSAERLKGVDSTLKIQPAKLEDSAVYLCASSQTGIPTDTQYFGPGTRLTVL.

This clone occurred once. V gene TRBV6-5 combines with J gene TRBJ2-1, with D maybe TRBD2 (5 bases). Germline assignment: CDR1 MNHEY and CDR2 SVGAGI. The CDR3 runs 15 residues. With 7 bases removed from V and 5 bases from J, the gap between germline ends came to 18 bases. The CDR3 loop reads CASTSSDRGNNEQFF. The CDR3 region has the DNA TGTGCCAGCACTAGCTCGGATAGAGGGAACAATGAGCAGTTCTTC.

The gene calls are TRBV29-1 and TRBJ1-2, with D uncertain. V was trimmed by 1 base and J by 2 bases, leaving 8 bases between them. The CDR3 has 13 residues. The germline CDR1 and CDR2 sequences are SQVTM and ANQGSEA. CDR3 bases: TGCAGCGTTGAAGGCGCACTGAACTATGGCTACACCTTC. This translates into CSVEGALNYGYTF.

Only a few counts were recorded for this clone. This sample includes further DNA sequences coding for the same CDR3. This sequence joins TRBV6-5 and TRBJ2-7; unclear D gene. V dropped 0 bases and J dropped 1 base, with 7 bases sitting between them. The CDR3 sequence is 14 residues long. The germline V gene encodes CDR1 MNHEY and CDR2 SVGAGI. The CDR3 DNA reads TGTGCCAGCAGTTACTCCCCGGGTTCCTACGAGCAGTACTTC. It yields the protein CASSYSPGSYEQYF.

CDR3 sequence: CASSLSGGSYNEQFF. The CDR3, as DNA: TGTGCCAGCAGCTTATCGGGGGGCTCCTACAATGAGCAGTTCTTC. V usage is TRBV5-4 and J usage is TRBJ2-1, with 7 bases lining up with TRBD2. Germline V lookup: CDR1 SGHNT, CDR2 YYREEE (reference sequence). With V trimmed by 2 bases and J by 0 bases, 2 bases remained unmatched. This CDR3 is built from 15 residues.

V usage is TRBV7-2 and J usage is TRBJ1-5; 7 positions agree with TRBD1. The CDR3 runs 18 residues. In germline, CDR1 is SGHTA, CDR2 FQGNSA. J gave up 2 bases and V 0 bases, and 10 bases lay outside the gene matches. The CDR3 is CASSLAPRGGQRNQPQHF. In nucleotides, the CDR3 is TGTGCCAGCAGCTTAGCCCCCCGAGGGGGACAGCGCAATCAGCCCCAGCATTTT.

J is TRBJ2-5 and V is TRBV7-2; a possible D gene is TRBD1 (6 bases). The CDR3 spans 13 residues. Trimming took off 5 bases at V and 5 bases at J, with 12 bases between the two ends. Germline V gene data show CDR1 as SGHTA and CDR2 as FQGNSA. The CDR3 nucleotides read TGTGCCAGCAGCCCCCAGGGGCGGGAGACCCAGTACTTC. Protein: CASSPQGRETQYF.

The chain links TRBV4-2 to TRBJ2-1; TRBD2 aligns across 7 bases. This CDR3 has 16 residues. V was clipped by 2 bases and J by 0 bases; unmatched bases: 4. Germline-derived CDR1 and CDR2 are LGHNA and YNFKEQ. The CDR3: CASSQLAANSYNEQFF. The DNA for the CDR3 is TGTGCCAGCAGCCAACTAGCGGCCAACTCCTACAATGAGCAGTTCTTC.

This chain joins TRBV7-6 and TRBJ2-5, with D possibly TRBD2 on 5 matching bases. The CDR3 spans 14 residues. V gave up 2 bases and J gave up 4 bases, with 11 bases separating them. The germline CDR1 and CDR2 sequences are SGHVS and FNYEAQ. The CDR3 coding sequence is TGTGCCAGCAGCTTATTCGTTGAGGGAGAGACCCAGTACTTC. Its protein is CASSLFVEGETQYF.

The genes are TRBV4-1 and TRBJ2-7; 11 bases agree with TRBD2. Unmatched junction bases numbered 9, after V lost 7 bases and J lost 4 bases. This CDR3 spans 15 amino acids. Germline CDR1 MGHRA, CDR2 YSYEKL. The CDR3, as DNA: TGCGCCAGCAACCAGGTAGCGGGAGGGCGGTACGAGCAGTACTTC. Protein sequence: CASNQVAGGRYEQYF.

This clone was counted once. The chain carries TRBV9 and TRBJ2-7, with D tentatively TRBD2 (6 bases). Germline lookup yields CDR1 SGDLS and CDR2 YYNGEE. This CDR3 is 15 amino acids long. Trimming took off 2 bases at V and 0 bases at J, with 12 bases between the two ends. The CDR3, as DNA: TGTGCCAGCAGCGTGGGGGGTGCATCCTCCTACGAGCAGTACTTC. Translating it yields CASSVGGASSYEQYF.

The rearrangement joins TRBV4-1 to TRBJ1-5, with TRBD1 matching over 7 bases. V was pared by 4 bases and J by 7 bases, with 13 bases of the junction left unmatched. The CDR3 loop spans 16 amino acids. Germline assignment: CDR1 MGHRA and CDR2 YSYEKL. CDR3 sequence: CASSRETDRVSQPQHF. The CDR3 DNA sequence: TGCGCCAGCAGCCGAGAAACCGACAGGGTTTCCCAGCCCCAGCATTTT.

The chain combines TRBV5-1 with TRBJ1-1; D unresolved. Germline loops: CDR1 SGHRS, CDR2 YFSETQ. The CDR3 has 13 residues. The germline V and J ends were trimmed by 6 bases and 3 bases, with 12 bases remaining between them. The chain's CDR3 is CASTGSEHTEAFF. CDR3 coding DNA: TGCGCCAGCACTGGGTCGGAGCACACTGAAGCTTTCTTT.